This T cell receptor (beta chain) was identified in a study of blood T cell repertoires in COVID-19. About the study: The origin of the acute and convalescent COVID-19 samples was the United States, Italy and Spain. Nucleic acid was either cDNA or gDNA, and it came from T cells, B-cell-depleted T cells, or PBMCs.

This clone was seen repeatedly, ten times or more. Authors' analysis steps: It was from reference gene primer amplification that nucleated cell counts were estimated. Only in-frame clones appear in the TCRdb table, and some are missing; sequencing was by immunoSEQ multiplex PCR. The D gene and trimming were derived from the DNA, and the V and J assignments and clone size from that table. The repertoire holds under 250,000 clones, with roughly 90% as singletons. The CDR3 loop spans 16 amino acids. The V gene is TRBV12-2, the J gene TRBJ1-3; the D segment call TRBD1 is taken from the table without a DNA check. TRBV12-2 is noted as a pseudogene. The receptor was derived from a woman aged 55 to 70 with acute or convalescent COVID-19. The sequenced sample consisted of peripheral blood. This CDR3 reads CASRPFRDSSGNTIYF. The CDR3 region has the DNA TGTGCAAGTCGCCCGTTTAGGGACAGCTCTGGAAACACCATATATTTT.